A single sample gave rise to the 9 T cell receptor beta chains below, sequenced in a study of blood T cell repertoires in COVID-19. This table comes from immunoSEQ multiplex PCR, and its TCRdb copy is limited to in-frame clones, with some not included. This table holds 360,000 or so clones, around 89% found once. The sample was peripheral blood. These receptors came from a man aged 18 to 35 with active or convalescent COVID-19.

The V gene is TRBV19, the J gene TRBJ2-1, with 10 bases aligning to TRBD1. The J segment lost 4 bases and the V segment lost 7 bases, leaving 7 bases of the junction unmatched. Germline V CDR1 and CDR2: LNHDA, SQIVND (reference sequence). The CDR3 consists of 15 residues. The CDR3 loop is CASKPRDRGYNEQFF. Here the CDR3 DNA reads TGTGCCAGTAAACCCCGGGACAGGGGTTACAATGAGCAGTTCTTC.

This clone was detected only a few times. This chain connects TRBV5-1 to TRBJ1-3; D is ambiguous. CDR1 and CDR2 (germline): SGHRS, YFSETQ. The CDR3 consists of 14 residues. V was shortened by 3 bases and J by 0 bases, with 7 bases between the two germline ends. The CDR3 DNA reads as TGCGCCAGCAGCTCGGGGAGCTCTGGAAACACCATATATTTT. Amino acid sequence: CASSSGSSGNTIYF.

The gene calls are TRBV6-5 and TRBJ1-6, with 8 bases matching TRBD1. With 5 bases clipped from V and 5 bases from J, the junction kept 5 bases outside the gene matches. The CDR3 runs to 15 residues. CDR1 and CDR2 (germline): MNHEY, SVGAGI. The CDR3 reads CASSIGQGHNSPLHF. CDR3 nucleotides: TGTGCCAGCAGTATCGGACAGGGTCATAATTCACCCCTCCACTTT.

The chain links TRBV4-3 to TRBJ2-5; D may be TRBD1 (5 bases). CDR1 LGHNA and CDR2 YSLEER come from the germline V gene. The CDR3 has 15 amino acids. V gave up 6 bases and J gave up 4 bases, with 18 bases separating them. The CDR3 here is CASSGRVLGAETQYF. For the CDR3, the DNA is TGCGCCAGCAGTGGCAGGGTTCTTGGAGCAGAGACCCAGTACTTC.

The rearrangement links TRBV12-3 or TRBV12-4 to TRBJ2-1; 9 positions agree with TRBD2. V trimming: 8 bases; J trimming: 7 bases; junction bases outside the gene matches: 6. The CDR3 is 13 amino acids. CDR3 nucleotides: TGTGCCAGCGTGATAGCGGGAGCGAATGAGCAGTTCTTC. This codes for CASVIAGANEQFF.

The chain combines TRBV5-1 with TRBJ2-3; TRBD1 matches at 11 bases. With V trimmed by 4 bases and J by 6 bases, 10 bases remained unmatched. The CDR3 totals 16 residues. Per the germline V gene, CDR1 is SGHRS and CDR2 is YFSETQ. CDR3 DNA sequence: TGCGCCAGCAGCCTCAACCCCGGGACAGGGGGTGATACGCAGTATTTT. Protein: CASSLNPGTGGDTQYF.

The V and J genes are TRBV4-3 and TRBJ2-1, with a possible D match to TRBD2 (6 bases). From germline, CDR1 is LGHNA and CDR2 YSLEER. The CDR3 length is 14 residues. V was shortened by 4 bases and J by 3 bases, with 10 bases between the two germline ends. The CDR3 reads CASSLLADYNEQFF. CDR3 sequence (DNA): TGCGCCAGCAGCCTCTTAGCGGACTACAATGAGCAGTTCTTC.

This chain joins TRBV5-5 and TRBJ2-2, with D possibly TRBD2 on 6 matching bases. This CDR3 comprises 15 residues. Between the trimmed V and J ends, which lost 0 bases and 9 bases, there was a span of 15 bases. The germline CDR1 and CDR2 sequences are SGHKS and YYEKEE (reference sequence). In DNA, the CDR3 is TGTGCCAGCAGCTTGGGGGGTACTGCGGGGTGGGAGCTGTTTTTT. Amino acids: CASSLGGTAGWELFF.

V and J are TRBV28 and TRBJ1-6, with a weak D call TRBD1 (5 bases). The CDR3 contains 13 residues. The germline V gene has CDR1 MDHEN and CDR2 SYDVKM. V lost 4 bases and J 7 bases, leaving 8 bases between the germline ends. CDR3 coding DNA: TGTGCCAGCAGTTATCAGGGAAATTCACCCCTCCACTTT. As protein: CASSYQGNSPLHF.